This TCR beta chain was observed in a study of T cell responses to AZD1222 COVID-19 vaccine. Germline V CDR1 and CDR2: LGHDT, YNNKEL (reference sequence). CDR3 length: 13 residues. V was clipped by 5 bases and J by 7 bases, with 14 bases between them. TCRdb's copy holds only in-frame clones and misses some; the assay was immunoSEQ multiplex PCR. The sample records around 150,000 clones, around 90% being singletons. The V and J genes are TRBV3-1 (or the pseudogene TRBV3-2) and TRBJ2-5, with D maybe TRBD2 (5 bases). This receptor was identified in an adult who received the AZD1222 COVID-19 vaccine. Here the sequenced sample was peripheral blood, taken 28 days after the second AZD1222 dose. CDR3 amino acids: CASSVQLESTQYF. CDR3 DNA sequence: TGTGCCAGCAGCGTCCAACTAGAGTCGACCCAGTACTTC.